This T cell receptor beta chain is drawn from a study of blood T cell repertoires in COVID-19. Study details: T cells, B-cell-depleted T cells, or PBMCs supplied cDNA or gDNA.

The count of this clone is one. The method was immunoSEQ multiplex PCR; TCRdb's version includes in-frame clones alone and lacks a portion of them. The repertoire includes some 97,000 clones, 88% of them detected once, and about 6% sits in the top ten. In germline, CDR1 is SGHTA, CDR2 FQGTGA. Trimming cost V 0 bases and J 7 bases, with 10 bases left between them. The CDR3 runs to 14 residues. The sequenced sample was peripheral blood. The TCR sequence derives from a woman aged 60-70 years with acute or convalescent COVID-19. The chain uses TRBV7-3 and TRBJ2-1; TRBD2 might be the D (6 bases). CDR3 nucleotides: TGTGCCAGCAGCTTAACTGGGGGGTGGAATGAGCAGTTCTTC. Its translation is CASSLTGGWNEQFF.